Following are 19 T cell receptor beta chains from one sample sequenced in a study of cytomegalovirus exposure and HLA in healthy donors. Clones were read by immunoSEQ multiplex PCR, and TCRdb kept only the in-frame ones, dropping some. The sample includes hundreds of thousands of clones, 70% to 90% of them seen just once. Material for sequencing was PBMCs. The receptors derive from a young woman in good health and CMV-seronegative.

The V call is TRBV27, the J call TRBJ2-3; no definite D call. The CDR3 totals 15 residues. CDR1 is MNHEY, CDR2 SMNVEV, per germline (reference sequence). V was pared by 6 bases and J by 1 base, with 14 bases between. CDR3 sequence (DNA): TGTGCCAGCAGCTTGGAACCCGCCCGCACAGATACGCAGTATTTT. Its translation is CASSLEPARTDTQYF.

V usage is TRBV4-2 and J usage is TRBJ1-2; D might be TRBD1 (5 bases). Germline CDR1 is LGHNA and CDR2 is YNFKEQ. The V and J ends lost 1 base and 8 bases respectively, with 17 bases between them. The CDR3 has 15 residues. CDR3 DNA: TGTGCCAGCAGCCAAGCACAACTAGGGACCAGCGGCTACACCTTC. This sequence encodes CASSQAQLGTSGYTF.

This clone has just a few counts. V gene TRBV7-9 combines with J gene TRBJ1-2, with a tentative D call TRBD1 (6 bases). From germline, CDR1 is SEHNR and CDR2 FQNEAQ (reference sequence). The CDR3 is made up of 12 amino acids. Trimming removed 7 bases at V and 3 bases at J, with 9 bases between. CDR3 DNA: TGTGCCAGCACGGGACAAGACTATGGCTACACCTTC. It encodes CASTGQDYGYTF.

This clone came up a few times. The identical CDR3 is also encoded by other nucleotide sequences in the sample. This chain connects TRBV5-1 to TRBJ1-1; D is uncertain. The germline V gene has CDR1 SGHRS and CDR2 YFSETQ. Trimming shortened V by 0 bases and J by 0 bases, and 3 bases separated the two germline ends. The CDR3 is 13 amino acids. CDR3 sequence (DNA): TGCGCCAGCAGCTTGGGGGTGAACACTGAAGCTTTCTTT. It is translated as CASSLGVNTEAFF.

This clone has just a few counts. The gene calls are TRBV28 and TRBJ1-2; D gene unclear. CDR3 size: 13 residues. Deletions cut 7 bases from V and 4 bases from J, with 13 bases between. Germline V lookup: CDR1 MDHEN, CDR2 SYDVKM. The CDR3: CASIPGASYGYTF. In DNA, the CDR3 is TGTGCCAGCATACCAGGAGCAAGCTATGGCTACACCTTC.

The rearrangement joins TRBV11-2 to TRBJ2-5; weak D call: TRBD2 (5 bases). Germline values: CDR1 SGHAT, CDR2 FQNNGV. This CDR3 is built from 12 residues. V gave up 1 base and J gave up 5 bases, with 5 bases separating them. DNA of the CDR3: TGTGCCAGCAGCTTAGGGAGGGAGACCCAGTACTTC. It is translated as CASSLGRETQYF.

V is TRBV28 and J is TRBJ2-7, with a tentative D call TRBD2 (6 bases). CDR1 is MDHEN, CDR2 SYDVKM, per germline. Between the trimmed V and J ends, which lost 4 bases and 7 bases, there was a span of 20 bases. There are 15 residues in the CDR3. The CDR3 DNA reads TGTGCCAGCAGTTATCCTAGGCAGGGAGGAGGGGAGCAGTACTTC. This sequence encodes CASSYPRQGGGEQYF.

The chain combines TRBV6-5 with TRBJ2-5; TRBD2 might be the D (6 bases). The germline V gene has CDR1 MNHEY and CDR2 SVGAGI. This CDR3 has 15 residues. V lost 6 bases and J lost 3, with 17 bases in between. The CDR3 sequence is CASSPGREWEETQYF. The CDR3 nucleotides are TGTGCCAGCAGCCCAGGACGGGAGTGGGAAGAGACCCAGTACTTC.

This clone has only a few counts. The V and J genes are TRBV11-1 and TRBJ2-3, with unresolved D. Trimming stripped 4 bases from V and 4 bases from J, with 12 bases between. The CDR3 is made up of 14 amino acids. From germline, CDR1 is SGHAT and CDR2 FQDESV (reference sequence). The CDR3 DNA follows: TGTGCCAGCAGCTCCCCCTCTATGCCAGATACGCAGTATTTT. Encoded protein: CASSSPSMPDTQYF. The whole variable domain, remainder taken from reference TRBV11-1 and TRBJ2-3, is EAEVAQSPRYKITEKSQAVAFWCDPISGHATLYWYRQILGQGPELLVQFQDESVVDDSQLPKDRFSAERLKGVDSTLKIQPAELGDSAMYLCASSSPSMPDTQYFGPGTRLTVL.

The chain combines TRBV10-3 with TRBJ1-2; D is uncertain. Trimming took 6 bases from V and 4 from J, leaving 12 bases between them. The CDR3 runs 13 residues. Looked up from germline, CDR1 is ENHRY and CDR2 is SYGVKD. The CDR3, as DNA: TGTGCCATCAGGGGTGAGCGAGCCTATGGCTACACCTTC. Amino acid sequence: CAIRGERAYGYTF.

The chain has TRBV6-1 and TRBJ2-1, with 8 nucleotides matching TRBD2. The germline CDR1 and CDR2 sequences are MNHNS and SASEGT. The V segment lost 11 bases and the J segment 3 bases; nucleotides outside the gene matches: 9. There are 14 residues in the CDR3. The chain's CDR3 is CAVLPGLVYNEQFF. The CDR3 region has the DNA TGTGCCGTACTTCCGGGACTAGTCTACAATGAGCAGTTCTTC.

The chain couples TRBV11-2 to TRBJ2-3; no firm D call. Trimming took off 6 bases at V and 0 bases at J, with 13 bases between the two ends. The CDR3 consists of 15 residues. CDR1 is SGHAT and CDR2 is FQNNGV in the germline V gene. As DNA, the CDR3 is TGTGCCAGCAGTTCAGGCGATCTTAGCACAGATACGCAGTATTTT. It is translated as CASSSGDLSTDTQYF.

The chain links TRBV27 to TRBJ1-5; 10 positions agree with TRBD1. This CDR3 has 15 amino acids. The trim removed 5 bases at V and 5 bases at J, leaving 6 bases unmatched. CDR1 is MNHEY and CDR2 is SMNVEV in the germline V gene (reference sequence). The CDR3 bases are TGTGCCAGCAGTGAAGGGACAGGGGTAGATCAGCCCCAGCATTTT. Protein sequence: CASSEGTGVDQPQHF.

In regard to this clone: At the DNA level, this CDR3 is encoded by other sequences in the same sample as well. This chain connects TRBV11-2 to TRBJ1-1; a weak D match, TRBD1 (5 bases). CDR3 length: 13 residues. V gave up 5 bases and J gave up 0 bases, with 7 bases separating them. CDR1 is SGHAT, CDR2 FQNNGV, per germline. CDR3 DNA: TGTGCCAGCAGCCTAGGGGTGAACACTGAAGCTTTCTTT. This sequence encodes CASSLGVNTEAFF.

The chain combines TRBV13 with TRBJ2-5, with TRBD1 matching 9 bases. This CDR3 has 16 residues. Germline V gene data show CDR1 as PRHDT and CDR2 as FYEKMQ (reference sequence). V dropped 4 bases and J dropped 5; count of bases not matched to a gene: 11. In DNA form, the CDR3 reads TGTGCCAGCAGCTCCTCGGGACAGGGTGTTCGGGAGACCCAGTACTTC. It codes for CASSSSGQGVRETQYF.

This chain uses TRBV5-1 with TRBJ1-2; TRBD1 aligns across 11 bases. The CDR3 length is 15 residues. The V gene end was trimmed by 0 bases and the J gene end by 7 bases; junction bases not matched to a gene: 5. CDR1 is SGHRS and CDR2 is YFSETQ in the germline V gene. The CDR3 is CASSLAGQGAGGYTF. CDR3 bases: TGCGCCAGCAGCTTGGCCGGACAGGGGGCGGGTGGCTACACCTTC.

The chain employs TRBV19 and TRBJ1-5; tentative D call: TRBD1 (5 bases). Trimming pared 7 bases from V and 11 bases from J, leaving 18 bases between. The CDR3 spans 13 residues. CDR1 and CDR2 from the germline V gene are LNHDA and SQIVND (reference sequence). In DNA form, the CDR3 reads TGTGCCAGTATCCCGGACAAGGGAGGGGCCCAGCATTTT. This gives the protein CASIPDKGGAQHF.

This chain connects TRBV5-1 to TRBJ2-2; 11 bases line up with TRBD2. Unmatched junction bases numbered 6, after V lost 2 bases and J lost 6 bases. CDR1 and CDR2 (germline): SGHRS, YFSETQ. The CDR3 is made up of 16 amino acids. The CDR3 bases are TGCGCCAGCAGCTTCACTAGCGGGAGTAACGCCGGGGAGCTGTTTTTT. This translates into CASSFTSGSNAGELFF.

DNA of the CDR3: TGCGCCAGCAGCTTCATCTTCGCGGGAGCGAGGAATGAGCAGTTCTTC. It encodes CASSFIFAGARNEQFF. V usage is TRBV5-1 and J usage is TRBJ2-1, with 7 bases identical to TRBD2. V lost 2 bases and J lost 7; bases outside the gene matches: 12. Germline V gene sequence: CDR1 SGHRS, CDR2 YFSETQ. The CDR3 extends over 16 amino acids.